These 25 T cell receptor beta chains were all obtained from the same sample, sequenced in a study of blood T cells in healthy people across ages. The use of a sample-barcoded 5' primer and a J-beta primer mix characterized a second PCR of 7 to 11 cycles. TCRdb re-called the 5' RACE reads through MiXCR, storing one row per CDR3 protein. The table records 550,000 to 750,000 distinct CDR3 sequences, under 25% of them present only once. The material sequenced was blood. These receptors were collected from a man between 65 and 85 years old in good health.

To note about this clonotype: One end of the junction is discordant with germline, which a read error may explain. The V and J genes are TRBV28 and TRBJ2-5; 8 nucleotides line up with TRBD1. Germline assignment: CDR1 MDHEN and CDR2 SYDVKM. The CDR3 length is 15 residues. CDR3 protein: CASGLNGQGDETQYF. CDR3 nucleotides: TGTGCCAGCGGTTTAAATGGACAGGGCGATGAGACCCAGTACTTC.

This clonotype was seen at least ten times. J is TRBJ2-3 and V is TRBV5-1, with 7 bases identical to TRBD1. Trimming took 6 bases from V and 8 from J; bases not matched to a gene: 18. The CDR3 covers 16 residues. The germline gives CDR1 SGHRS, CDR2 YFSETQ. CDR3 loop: CASNPTVGGGRATQYF. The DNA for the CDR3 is TGCGCCAGCAACCCGACGGTAGGGGGCGGAAGGGCTACGCAGTATTTT.

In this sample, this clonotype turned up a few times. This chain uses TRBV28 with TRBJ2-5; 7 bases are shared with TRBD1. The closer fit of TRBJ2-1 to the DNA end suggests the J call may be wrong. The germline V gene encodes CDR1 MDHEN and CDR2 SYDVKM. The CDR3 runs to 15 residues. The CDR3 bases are TGTGCCAGCACCAGACAGGGCCCAAGGGACAATGAGCAGTTCTTC. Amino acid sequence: CASTRQGPRDNEQFF.

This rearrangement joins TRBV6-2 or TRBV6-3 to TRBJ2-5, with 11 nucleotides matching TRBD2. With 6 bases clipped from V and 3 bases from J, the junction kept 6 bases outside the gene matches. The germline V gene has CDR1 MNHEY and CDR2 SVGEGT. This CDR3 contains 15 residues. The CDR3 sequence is CASSRRLAGKETQYF. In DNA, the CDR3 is TGTGCCAGCAGCCGCCGACTAGCGGGAAAAGAGACCCAGTACTTC.

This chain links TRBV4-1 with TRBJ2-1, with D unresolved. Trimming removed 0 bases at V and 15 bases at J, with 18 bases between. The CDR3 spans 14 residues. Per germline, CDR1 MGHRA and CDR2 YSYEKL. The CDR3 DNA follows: TGCGCCAGCAGCCAAGAGGCCCGTGGCCGGGCCCCGTTCTTC. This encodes CASSQEARGRAPFF.

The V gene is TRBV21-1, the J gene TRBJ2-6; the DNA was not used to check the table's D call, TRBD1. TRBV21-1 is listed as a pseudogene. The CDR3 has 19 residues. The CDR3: CASSKPGQGIPPGANVLTF. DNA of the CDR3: TGTGCCAGCAGCAAACCCGGACAGGGGATACCTCCTGGGGCCAACGTCCTGACTTTC.

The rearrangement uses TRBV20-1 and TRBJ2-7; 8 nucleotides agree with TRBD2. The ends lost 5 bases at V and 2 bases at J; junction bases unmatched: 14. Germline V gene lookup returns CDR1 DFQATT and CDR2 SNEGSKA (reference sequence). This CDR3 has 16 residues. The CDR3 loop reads CSADYRVTSATYEQYF. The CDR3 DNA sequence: TGCAGTGCTGATTATCGAGTGACTAGCGCAACCTACGAGCAGTACTTC.

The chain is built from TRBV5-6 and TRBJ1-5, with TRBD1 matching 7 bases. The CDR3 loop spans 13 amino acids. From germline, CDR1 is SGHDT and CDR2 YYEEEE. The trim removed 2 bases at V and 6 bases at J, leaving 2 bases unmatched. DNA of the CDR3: TGTGCCAGCAGCTTACAGGGGTTTCAGCCCCAGCATTTT. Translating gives CASSLQGFQPQHF.

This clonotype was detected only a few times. The CDR3 sequence: CASSLSGGAHPLHF. CDR3 in DNA: TGTGCCAGCAGTTTATCGGGAGGGGCGCATCCCCTCCACTTT. The chain couples TRBV28 to TRBJ1-6; a weak D match, TRBD1 (5 bases). Per the germline V gene, CDR1 is MDHEN and CDR2 is SYDVKM. The V end lost 1 base, the J end lost 13 bases, and 14 bases lay between the germline ends. The CDR3 sequence is 14 residues long. Based on the CDR3 plus reference TRBV28 and TRBJ1-6, the full variable domain is DVKVTQSSRYLVKRTGEKVFLECVQDMDHENMFWYRQDPGLGLRLIYFSYDVKMKEKGDIPEGYSVSREKKERFSLILESASTNQTSMYLCASSLSGGAHPLHFGNGTRLTVT.

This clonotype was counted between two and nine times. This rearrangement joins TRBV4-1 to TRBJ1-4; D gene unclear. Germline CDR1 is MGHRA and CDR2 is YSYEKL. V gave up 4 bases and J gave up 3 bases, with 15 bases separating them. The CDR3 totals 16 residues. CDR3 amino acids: CASSRYPDGSNEKLFF. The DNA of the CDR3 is TGCGCCAGCAGCCGCTACCCGGACGGATCTAATGAAAAACTGTTTTTT.

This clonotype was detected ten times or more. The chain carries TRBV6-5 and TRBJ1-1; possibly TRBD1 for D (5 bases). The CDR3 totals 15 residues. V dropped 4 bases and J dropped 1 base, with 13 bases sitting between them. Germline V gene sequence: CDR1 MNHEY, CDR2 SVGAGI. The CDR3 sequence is CASSLRRDGNTEAFF. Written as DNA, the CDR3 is TGTGCCAGCAGTTTACGCCGGGACGGGAACACTGAAGCTTTCTTT.

The CDR3 is CASSQGRDSYSGANVLTF. CDR3 in DNA: TGTGCCAGCAGCCAAGGCAGGGACTCATACTCTGGGGCCAACGTCCTGACTTTC. This chain links TRBV3-1 with TRBJ2-6; D is possibly TRBD2 (6 bases). The CDR3 sequence is 18 residues long. Germline lookup yields CDR1 LGHDT and CDR2 YNNKEL (reference sequence). The germline V and J ends were trimmed by 1 base and 0 bases, with 13 bases remaining between them.

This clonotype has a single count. The CDR3 here is CASSNLGTSGSSDTQYF. The DNA of the CDR3 is TGTGCCAGCAGCAATTTAGGGACTAGCGGGAGTTCAGATACGCAGTATTTT. This rearrangement joins TRBV21-1 to TRBJ2-3; the table's D call, TRBD2, has no DNA check behind it. TRBV21-1 represents a pseudogene. The CDR3 sequence is 17 residues long.

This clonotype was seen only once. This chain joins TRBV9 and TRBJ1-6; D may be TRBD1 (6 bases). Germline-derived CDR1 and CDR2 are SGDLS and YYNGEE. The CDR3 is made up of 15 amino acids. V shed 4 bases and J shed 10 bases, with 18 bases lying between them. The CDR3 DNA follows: TGTGCCAGCAGCTCAGGGCACAGGGCGGGATCACCCCTCCACTTT. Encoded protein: CASSSGHRAGSPLHF.

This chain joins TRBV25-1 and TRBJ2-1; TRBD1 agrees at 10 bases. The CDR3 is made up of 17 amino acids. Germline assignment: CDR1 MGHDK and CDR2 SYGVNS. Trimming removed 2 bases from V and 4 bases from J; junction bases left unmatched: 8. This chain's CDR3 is CASSEAPGQGQYNEQFF. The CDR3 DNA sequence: TGTGCCAGCAGTGAAGCCCCGGGACAGGGGCAATACAATGAGCAGTTCTTC.

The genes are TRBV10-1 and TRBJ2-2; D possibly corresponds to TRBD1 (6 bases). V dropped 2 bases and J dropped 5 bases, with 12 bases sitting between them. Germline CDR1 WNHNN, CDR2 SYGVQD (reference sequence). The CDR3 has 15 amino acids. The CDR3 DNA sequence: TGCGCCAGCAGTGAGGACAGGAGTTGGACCGGGGAGCTGTTTTTT. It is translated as CASSEDRSWTGELFF.

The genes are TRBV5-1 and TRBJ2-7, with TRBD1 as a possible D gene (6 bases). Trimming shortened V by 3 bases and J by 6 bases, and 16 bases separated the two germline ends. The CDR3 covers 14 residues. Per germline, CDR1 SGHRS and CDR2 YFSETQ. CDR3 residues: CASSSGETGSEQYF. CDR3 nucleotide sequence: TGCGCCAGCAGCTCAGGGGAAACCGGCTCCGAGCAGTACTTC.

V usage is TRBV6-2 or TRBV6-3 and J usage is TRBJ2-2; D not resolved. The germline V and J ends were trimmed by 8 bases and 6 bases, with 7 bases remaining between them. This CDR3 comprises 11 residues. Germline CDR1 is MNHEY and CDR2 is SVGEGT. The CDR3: CASGNAGELFF. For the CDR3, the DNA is TGTGCCAGCGGAAATGCCGGGGAGCTGTTTTTT.

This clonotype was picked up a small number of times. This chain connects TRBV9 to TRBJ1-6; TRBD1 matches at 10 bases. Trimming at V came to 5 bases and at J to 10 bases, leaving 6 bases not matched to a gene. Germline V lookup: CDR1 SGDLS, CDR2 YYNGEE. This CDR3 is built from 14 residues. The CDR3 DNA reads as TGTGCCAGCAGGGAGGGACAGGGGTTGTCACCCCTCCACTTT. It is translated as CASREGQGLSPLHF. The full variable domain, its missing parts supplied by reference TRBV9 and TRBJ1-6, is DSGVTQTPKHLITATGQRVTLRCSPRSGDLSVYWYQQSLDQGLQFLIQYYNGEERAKGNILERFSAQQFPDLHSELNLSSLELGDSALYFCASREGQGLSPLHFGNGTRLTVT.

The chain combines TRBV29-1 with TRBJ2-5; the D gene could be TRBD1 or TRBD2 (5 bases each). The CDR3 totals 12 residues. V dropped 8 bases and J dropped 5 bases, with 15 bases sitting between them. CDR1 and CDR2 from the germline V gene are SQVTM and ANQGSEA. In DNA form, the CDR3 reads TGCAGCACCACGGGGTGGGGGGAGACCCAGTACTTC. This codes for CSTTGWGETQYF.

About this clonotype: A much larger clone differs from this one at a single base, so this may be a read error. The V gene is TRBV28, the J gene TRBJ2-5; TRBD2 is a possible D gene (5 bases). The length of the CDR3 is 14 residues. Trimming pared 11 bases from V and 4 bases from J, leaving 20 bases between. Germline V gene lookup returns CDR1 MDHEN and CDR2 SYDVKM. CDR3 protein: CAGLPDWRVETQYF. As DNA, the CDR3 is TGTGCCGGCTTACCGGACTGGCGGGTAGAGACCCAGTACTTC.

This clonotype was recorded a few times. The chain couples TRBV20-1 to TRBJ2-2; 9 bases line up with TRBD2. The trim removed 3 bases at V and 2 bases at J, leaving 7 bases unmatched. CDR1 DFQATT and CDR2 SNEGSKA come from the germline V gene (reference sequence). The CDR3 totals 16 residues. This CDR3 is CSASRPSGVNTGELFF. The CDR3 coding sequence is TGCAGTGCTAGTCGGCCTAGCGGGGTTAACACCGGGGAGCTGTTTTTT.

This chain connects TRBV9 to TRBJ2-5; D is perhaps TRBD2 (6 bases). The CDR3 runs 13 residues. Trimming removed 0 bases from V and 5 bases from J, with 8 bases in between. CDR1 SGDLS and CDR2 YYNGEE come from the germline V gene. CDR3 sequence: CASSVDLAETQYF. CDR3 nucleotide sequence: TGTGCCAGCAGCGTAGACCTAGCGGAGACCCAGTACTTC.

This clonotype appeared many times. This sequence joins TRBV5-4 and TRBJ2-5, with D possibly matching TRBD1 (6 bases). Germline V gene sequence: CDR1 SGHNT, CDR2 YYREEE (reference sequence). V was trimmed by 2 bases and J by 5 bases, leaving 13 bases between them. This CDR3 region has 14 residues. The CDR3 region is CASSLQGSVETQYF. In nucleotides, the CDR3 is TGTGCCAGCAGCTTACAGGGCAGTGTGGAGACCCAGTACTTC.

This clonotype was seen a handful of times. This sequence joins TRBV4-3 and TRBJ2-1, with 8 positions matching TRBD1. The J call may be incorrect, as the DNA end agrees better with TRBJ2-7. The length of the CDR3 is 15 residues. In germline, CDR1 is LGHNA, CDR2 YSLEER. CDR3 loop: CASSQEPGQVDEQYF. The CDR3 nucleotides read TGCGCCAGCAGCCAAGAACCGGGACAGGTCGACGAGCAGTACTTC.